Listed below are T cell receptor beta chains from one sample, sequenced in a study of T cell changes during pregnancy in multiple sclerosis. Measured with immunoSEQ multiplex PCR; TCRdb has only the in-frame clones, and not every one. There are 81,000 or so clones in the sample; roughly nine tenths occur only once, and roughly 3.5% lies in the top ten. The material was PBMCs, obtained in the first trimester of pregnancy. The receptors were sampled from a female donor in good health, serving as a control in a pregnancy study. Some clones in this sample may be carry-over from other donors' samples. CDR3s include the opening cysteine and the closing phenylalanine or tryptophan. Some rows have no size entry. The others give once, few or many, or a class for an expanded clone.

abundance: once
j_gene: TRBJ2-2
v_gene: TRBV6-6
CDR3aa: CASRQGSGELFF

abundance: NA
j_gene: TRBJ1-1
v_gene: TRBV5-1
CDR3aa: CASSLVAGHDGTEAFF

abundance: NA
j_gene: TRBJ2-7
v_gene: TRBV10-1
CDR3aa: CASSDGGGSQYF

abundance: NA
j_gene: TRBJ2-2
v_gene: TRBV15
CDR3aa: CATSREGALNTGELFF

abundance: NA
j_gene: TRBJ1-2
v_gene: TRBV6-5
CDR3aa: CASRRGQGAGYTF

abundance: NA
j_gene: TRBJ2-7
v_gene: TRBV19
CDR3aa: CASSTPQGQPYEQYF

abundance: NA
j_gene: TRBJ2-7
v_gene: TRBV11-2
CDR3aa: CASSLVGGGLAKDEQYF

abundance: NA
j_gene: TRBJ2-5
v_gene: TRBV10-3
CDR3aa: CATTVDSQETQYF

abundance: NA
j_gene: TRBJ2-3
v_gene: TRBV19
CDR3aa: CASSAGQSLTDTQYF

abundance: NA
j_gene: TRBJ2-4
v_gene: TRBV15
CDR3aa: CATSTVAGGKNIQYF

abundance: NA
j_gene: TRBJ2-5
v_gene: TRBV7-9
CDR3aa: CASSLQGYGETQYF

abundance: NA
j_gene: TRBJ2-3
v_gene: TRBV11-1
CDR3aa: CASSPDRGRSDTQYF

abundance: NA
j_gene: TRBJ1-1
v_gene: TRBV7-2
CDR3aa: CASSLHTGGAVAFF

abundance: NA
j_gene: TRBJ2-3
v_gene: TRBV27
CDR3aa: CASSFTSGRTDTQYF

abundance: NA
j_gene: TRBJ1-2
v_gene: TRBV6-5
CDR3aa: CASSPDTVYGYTF

abundance: NA
j_gene: TRBJ2-5
v_gene: TRBV9
CDR3aa: CASSVDDSGRETQYF